A selection of T cell receptor beta chains follows, all from one sample in a study of cytomegalovirus exposure and HLA in healthy donors. Libraries were prepared by immunoSEQ multiplex PCR; TCRdb keeps only in-frame clonotypes and omits some of them. The profile shows about 140,000 clones, approximately 70% of them singletons. The sequenced sample was PBMCs. These receptors were taken from a human donor in good health. CDR3s include the opening cysteine and the closing phenylalanine or tryptophan. A D gene is named only where the DNA matches it firmly. The size entry is marked missing in some rows and otherwise reads once, few, many or a size class.

abundance: NA; v_gene: TRBV19; j_gene: TRBJ1-3; d_gene: NA; CDR3nt: TGTGCCAGTGGCCAGACACTGATCGGAAACACCATATATTTT; CDR3aa: CASGQTLIGNTIYF
abundance: NA; v_gene: TRBV7-8; j_gene: TRBJ2-2; d_gene: TRBD1; CDR3nt: TGTGCCAGCAGCTTAGCGGGCAGGGGGACCGGGGAGCTGTTTTTT; CDR3aa: CASSLAGRGTGELFF
abundance: few; v_gene: TRBV5-4; j_gene: TRBJ1-3; d_gene: TRBD1; CDR3nt: TGTGCCAGCAGCCTAACAGGGGTTGGAAACACCATATATTTT; CDR3aa: CASSLTGVGNTIYF
abundance: NA; v_gene: TRBV5-6; j_gene: TRBJ2-1; d_gene: NA; CDR3nt: TGTGCCAGCAGCTTGATCGTCCTGGACTATAGAAATGAGCAGTTCTTC; CDR3aa: CASSLIVLDYRNEQFF
abundance: once; v_gene: TRBV4-2; j_gene: TRBJ1-6; d_gene: NA; CDR3nt: TGTGCCAGCAGCCAAGAAGGTAGGGGGATAGGTTCACCCCTCCACTTT; CDR3aa: CASSQEGRGIGSPLHF
abundance: NA; v_gene: TRBV11-2; j_gene: TRBJ2-7; d_gene: TRBD2; CDR3nt: TGTGCCAGCATACCGGGACTAGCGGGAACCATGATAACCTACGAGCAGTACTTC; CDR3aa: CASIPGLAGTMITYEQYF
abundance: NA; v_gene: TRBV28; j_gene: TRBJ1-5; d_gene: NA; CDR3nt: TGTGCCAGCAGTTTCCCCGCGGGGCCCCAGCATTTT; CDR3aa: CASSFPAGPQHF
abundance: NA; v_gene: TRBV2; j_gene: TRBJ2-2; d_gene: TRBD1; CDR3nt: TGTGCCAGCATTGAGACAGGGGGTATAACTGGTACCGGGGAGCTGTTTTTT; CDR3aa: CASIETGGITGTGELFF
abundance: NA; v_gene: TRBV7-3; j_gene: TRBJ2-1; d_gene: TRBD2; CDR3nt: TGTGCCAGCAGCAAGACTAGCGACAGCTCCTACAATGAGCAGTTCTTC; CDR3aa: CASSKTSDSSYNEQFF
abundance: NA; v_gene: TRBV6-6; j_gene: TRBJ1-1; d_gene: NA; CDR3nt: TGTGCCAGCAGTTGGAGGGTAAGGACTGAAGCTTTCTTT; CDR3aa: CASSWRVRTEAFF
abundance: NA; v_gene: TRBV27; j_gene: TRBJ1-5; d_gene: NA; CDR3nt: TGTGCCAGCAGTTTTGTCGGGGTAGGCCAGCCCCAGCATTTT; CDR3aa: CASSFVGVGQPQHF
abundance: NA; v_gene: TRBV6-1; j_gene: TRBJ1-4; d_gene: TRBD1; CDR3nt: TGTGCCAGCAGTTGGGACAGTTTAAATGAAAAACTGTTTTTT; CDR3aa: CASSWDSLNEKLFF
abundance: NA; v_gene: TRBV4-1; j_gene: TRBJ2-2; d_gene: TRBD2; CDR3nt: TGCGCCAGCAGCCAAAGGGACTACCTGAGCGGGGAGCTGTTTTTT; CDR3aa: CASSQRDYLSGELFF
abundance: NA; v_gene: TRBV11-3; j_gene: TRBJ2-4; d_gene: NA; CDR3nt: TGTGCCAGCAGCTACCCTTGGGTGGGAGATGGTGCCAAAAACATTCAGTACTTC; CDR3aa: CASSYPWVGDGAKNIQYF
abundance: NA; v_gene: TRBV11-2; j_gene: TRBJ2-2; d_gene: NA; CDR3nt: TGTGCCAGCAGCTTAGACAGGGTTCCGACCGGGGAGCTGTTTTTT; CDR3aa: CASSLDRVPTGELFF
abundance: NA; v_gene: TRBV2; j_gene: TRBJ2-7; d_gene: NA; CDR3nt: TGTGCCAGCAGACGTAGGGAGGTATCCTACGAGCAGTACTTC; CDR3aa: CASRRREVSYEQYF
abundance: NA; v_gene: TRBV6-1; j_gene: TRBJ1-3; d_gene: TRBD1; CDR3nt: TGTGCCAGCAGTCGGACAGGCATGGAGAACACCATATATTTT; CDR3aa: CASSRTGMENTIYF
abundance: NA; v_gene: TRBV27; j_gene: TRBJ1-1; d_gene: TRBD1; CDR3nt: TGTGCCAGCAGCTACCTATACGGGACAGGGAGTGAAGCTTTCTTT; CDR3aa: CASSYLYGTGSEAFF